This T cell receptor (beta chain) comes out of a study of Ad26.COV2.S vaccination and SARS-CoV-2 variants. Study-wide background: Ad26.COV2.S given intramuscularly, once or twice 56 days apart.

As concerns this clone: What it recognizes is unknown.

This CDR3 is 15 amino acids long. The germline gives CDR1 MNHNS, CDR2 SASEGT. V was shortened by 3 bases and J by 3 bases, with 15 bases between the two germline ends. This sample's treatment: about 20 received Ad26.COV2.S at low or high dose, single or two shots; about 5 received placebo; per-sample allocation not given. Day 63 following the first vaccine or placebo injection was when the samples were taken. General study results and limits: Individuals receiving vaccine had higher spike-specific TCR breadth than placebo recipients did.

Generated by immunoSEQ multiplex PCR, the TCRdb table keeps only in-frame clones and is missing some. Of about 400,000 clones in the sample, 70% to 90% were seen once. This clonotype was obtained from a person aged 18-65 years who received the Ad26.COV2.S COVID-19 vaccine or a placebo. The input for sequencing was peripheral blood, taken in a trial of Ad26.COV2.S vaccine versus placebo. The chain joins TRBV6-1 to TRBJ2-7; perhaps TRBD1 as D (5 bases). The CDR3 protein is CASSDSRGSDYEQYF. The CDR3 bases are TGTGCCAGCAGTGATTCTAGGGGCTCGGACTACGAGCAGTACTTC.